Each of the 18 T cell receptor beta chains below was sequenced from the same sample in a study of breast tumors, draining lymph nodes, adjacent tissues. One entry per CDR3 protein, called by TCRdb with MiXCR from the multiplex PCR reads. The sample carries 60,000 to 70,000 distinct CDR3 sequences, around three fifths recorded once. The sequencing sample was made of breast tumor tissue. Receptor source: a female donor with breast cancer. Some clones in this sample may be carry-over from other donors' samples.

This clonotype was seen repeatedly, ten times or more. The chain employs TRBV7-9 and TRBJ2-5; 9 bases line up with TRBD1. The V and J ends lost 5 bases and 5 bases, in that order; junction bases with no gene match: 3. CDR1 is SEHNR, CDR2 FQNEAQ, per germline (reference sequence). This CDR3 comprises 13 residues. CDR3 residues: CASSRGQGETQYF. CDR3 in DNA: TGTGCCAGCAGCCGAGGACAGGGGGAGACCCAGTACTTC.

The chain couples TRBV7-2 to TRBJ1-5; D is undetermined. V was clipped by 7 bases and J by 5 bases, with 24 bases between them. Germline assignment: CDR1 SGHTA and CDR2 FQGNSA. The CDR3 covers 17 residues. The CDR3 spells CASIRQTGIRGDQPQHF. The CDR3 nucleotides read TGTGCCAGCATCCGACAAACCGGGATCCGCGGGGATCAGCCCCAGCATTTT.

This clonotype came up many times. The chain is built from TRBV6-1 and TRBJ2-2, with TRBD1 as a possible D gene (6 bases). The germline V gene has CDR1 MNHNS and CDR2 SASEGT. The V gene lost 7 bases and the J gene lost 1 base, with 10 bases spanning the gap. There are 14 residues in the CDR3. The CDR3 spells CASNRQVNTGELFF. CDR3 in DNA: TGTGCCAGCAATCGACAGGTGAACACCGGGGAGCTGTTTTTT.

This clonotype has at least ten counts. The rearrangement joins TRBV19 to TRBJ2-2; D is perhaps TRBD2 (6 bases). Germline V gene data show CDR1 as LNHDA and CDR2 as SQIVND (reference sequence). The V end was cut by 5 bases, the J end by 9 bases, with 22 bases between. This CDR3 has 16 residues. CDR3 sequence: CASSPISGGKPRELFF. CDR3 in DNA: TGTGCCAGTAGTCCCATTTCCGGGGGAAAACCTCGGGAGCTGTTTTTT. The entire variable domain, with the rest obtained from reference TRBV19 and TRBJ2-2, is as follows: DGGITQSPKYLFRKEGQNVTLSCEQNLNHDAMYWYRQDPGQGLRLIYYSQIVNDFQKGDIAEGYSVSREKKESFPLTVTSAQKNPTAFYLCASSPISGGKPRELFFGEGSRLTVL.

This clonotype was counted only a few times. A read error may explain this, as a much larger clone is one base away. CDR3 coding DNA: TGTGCCAGCAGCTCGTCCCTGGGCCTAGCGGGGGGACAGCCCCAGTACTTC. This translates into CASSSSLGLAGGQPQYF. The chain employs TRBV7-6 and TRBJ2-5; 11 bases fit TRBD2. Trimming cost V 4 bases and J 9 bases; bases outside gene matches: 16. The CDR3 loop spans 17 amino acids. Germline lookup yields CDR1 SGHVS and CDR2 FNYEAQ. The whole variable domain, remainder taken from reference TRBV7-6 and TRBJ2-5, is GAGVSQSPRYKVTKRGQDVALRCDPISGHVSLYWYRQALGQGPEFLTYFNYEAQQDKSGLPNDRFSAERPEGSISTLTIQRTEQRDSAMYRCASSSSLGLAGGQPQYFGPGTRLLVL.

J is TRBJ2-1 and V is TRBV5-1, with TRBD2 identical over 10 bases. This CDR3 region has 16 residues. Germline assignment: CDR1 SGHRS and CDR2 YFSETQ. V trimming: 1 base; J trimming: 4 bases; junction bases outside the gene matches: 5. CDR3 residues: CASSLNSGGGYNEQFF. CDR3 sequence (DNA): TGCGCCAGCAGCTTGAACAGCGGGGGGGGATACAATGAGCAGTTCTTC.

The chain recombines TRBV9 with TRBJ2-7; the D gene is possibly TRBD2 (6 bases). Germline lookup yields CDR1 SGDLS and CDR2 YYNGEE. The CDR3 has 15 amino acids. Trimming removed 1 base at V and 6 bases at J, with 17 bases between. CDR3 DNA: TGTGCCAGCAGCGTATCGGCGGGGATTCCTGTCGAGCAGTACTTC. Protein: CASSVSAGIPVEQYF.

V usage is TRBV20-1 and J usage is TRBJ1-2; no clear D gene. The CDR3 sequence is 13 residues long. Deletions cut 0 bases from V and 8 bases from J, with 13 bases between. CDR1 and CDR2 from the germline V gene are DFQATT and SNEGSKA (reference sequence). The CDR3: CSARDRPILGYTF. The CDR3 coding sequence is TGCAGTGCTAGAGATAGGCCCATCCTGGGCTACACCTTC.

The chain carries TRBV6-4 and TRBJ2-7; 14 bases align to TRBD2. This CDR3 comprises 15 residues. J was trimmed by 5 bases and V by 2 bases; bases with no gene match: 2. CDR1 is MRHNA and CDR2 is SNTAGT in the germline V gene. The CDR3: CASSDGTSGSNEQYF. The CDR3 coding sequence is TGTGCCAGCAGTGACGGGACTAGCGGGAGCAACGAGCAGTACTTC.

This clonotype was found many times. This may arise from a read error, as a much more abundant clone is one base away. The chain combines TRBV7-9 with TRBJ2-5, with TRBD2 as a possible D gene (6 bases). This CDR3 has 17 residues. With 0 bases removed from V and 9 bases from J, the gap between germline ends came to 23 bases. Germline V CDR1 and CDR2: SEHNR, FQNEAQ (reference sequence). CDR3 nucleotides: TGTGCCAGCAGCTTAGCTAGCGGTAATCCCCTCTGGGAGCCCCAGTACTTC. Translating it yields CASSLASGNPLWEPQYF.

The rearrangement links TRBV20-1 to TRBJ2-7, with D possibly TRBD1 on 6 matching bases. V lost 3 bases to trimming and J lost 6 bases, with 6 bases between them. The CDR3 extends over 10 amino acids. Looked up from germline, CDR1 is DFQATT and CDR2 is SNEGSKA (reference sequence). CDR3 sequence reads: CSARDSEQYF. The CDR3 DNA sequence: TGCAGTGCTAGGGACAGCGAGCAGTACTTC.

At least ten counts were recorded for this clonotype. The gene calls are TRBV30 and TRBJ2-2, with D possibly TRBD2 on 6 matching bases. In germline, CDR1 is GTSNPN, CDR2 SVGIG (reference sequence). The CDR3 length is 15 residues. V was pared by 2 bases and J by 0 bases, with 10 bases between. CDR3 DNA sequence: TGTGCCTGGAGTCGGGACTTCGCGAACACCGGGGAGCTGTTTTTT. Protein: CAWSRDFANTGELFF.

The chain has TRBV24-1 and TRBJ1-2; TRBD1 is a possible D gene (6 bases). Trimming took off 6 bases at V and 10 bases at J, with 17 bases between the two ends. The germline gives CDR1 KGHDR, CDR2 SFDVKD. This CDR3 has 13 amino acids. As DNA, the CDR3 is TGTGCCACCAGTTTCCACCCAAACAGGGACTACACCTTC. Translated, it gives CATSFHPNRDYTF.

CDR3 in amino acids: CAWSSAGTKRSNQPQHF. CDR3 in DNA: TGTGCCTGGAGTTCAGCAGGGACAAAGAGAAGCAATCAGCCCCAGCATTTT. The chain carries TRBV30 and TRBJ1-5, with a weak D call TRBD1 (6 bases). Between the trimmed V and J ends, which lost 2 bases and 1 base, there was a span of 18 bases. The CDR3 length is 17 residues. The germline CDR1 and CDR2 sequences are GTSNPN and SVGIG (reference sequence).

This clonotype was counted many times. The chain combines TRBV20-1 with TRBJ1-4, with TRBD1 matching 10 bases. The V gene end was trimmed by 2 bases and the J gene end by 8 bases; junction bases not matched to a gene: 8. Germline values: CDR1 DFQATT, CDR2 SNEGSKA (reference sequence). This CDR3 is 15 amino acids long. CDR3 sequence: CSARPRDRGWEKLFF. The DNA for the CDR3 is TGCAGTGCTAGACCGAGGGACAGGGGTTGGGAAAAACTGTTTTTT.

The chain has TRBV9 and TRBJ2-7; D remains ambiguous. CDR3 length: 15 amino acids. In germline, CDR1 is SGDLS, CDR2 YYNGEE. Trimming removed 4 bases from V and 7 bases from J, with 21 bases in between. Written as DNA, the CDR3 is TGTGCCAGCAGCCGACTGGTAGGCGGCACCGGGGAGCAGTACTTC. This translates into CASSRLVGGTGEQYF.

V is TRBV2 and J is TRBJ1-6; D is perhaps TRBD1 (6 bases). CDR3 size: 18 residues. Trimming removed 4 bases from V and 6 bases from J, with 22 bases in between. From germline, CDR1 is SNHLY and CDR2 FYNNEI. The CDR3 DNA reads TGTGCCAGCAGTGCTCCCGGGACACCAGGAACCTCTAATTCACCCCTCCACTTT. Amino acids: CASSAPGTPGTSNSPLHF.

Of note for this clonotype: One junction end disagrees with the germline gene, perhaps due to a read error. The rearrangement joins TRBV5-4 to TRBJ1-4; D may be TRBD1 (6 bases). CDR1 SGHNT and CDR2 YYREEE come from the germline V gene (reference sequence). The CDR3 is made up of 15 amino acids. In nucleotides, the CDR3 is TGTGCCTGCAGCACCCGACAGGCAAACAACGAAAAACTGTTTTTT. The encoded protein is CACSTRQANNEKLFF.